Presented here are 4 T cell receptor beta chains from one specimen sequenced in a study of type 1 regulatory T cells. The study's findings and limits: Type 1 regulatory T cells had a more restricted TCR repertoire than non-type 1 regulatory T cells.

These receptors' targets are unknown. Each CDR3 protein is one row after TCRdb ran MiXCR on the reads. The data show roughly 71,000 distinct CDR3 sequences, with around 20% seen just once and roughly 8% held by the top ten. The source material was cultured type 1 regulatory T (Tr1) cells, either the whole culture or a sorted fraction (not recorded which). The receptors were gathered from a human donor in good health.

The DNA of the CDR3 is TGCAGCGTTGCCCGCGGGACAGGGGTTGGTGACGAGCAGTACTTC. It codes for CSVARGTGVGDEQYF. V gene TRBV29-1 combines with J gene TRBJ2-7, with 10 bases that match TRBD1. Germline loops: CDR1 SQVTM, CDR2 ANQGSEA. The V gene end was trimmed by 4 bases and the J gene end by 5 bases; junction bases not matched to a gene: 11. The CDR3 totals 15 residues.

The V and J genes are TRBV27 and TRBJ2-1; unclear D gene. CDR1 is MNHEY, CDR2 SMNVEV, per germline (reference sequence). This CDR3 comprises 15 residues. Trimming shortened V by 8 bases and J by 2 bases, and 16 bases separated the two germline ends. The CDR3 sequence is CASGKVGPTYNEQFF. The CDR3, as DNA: TGTGCCAGCGGTAAAGTTGGCCCCACCTACAATGAGCAGTTCTTC.

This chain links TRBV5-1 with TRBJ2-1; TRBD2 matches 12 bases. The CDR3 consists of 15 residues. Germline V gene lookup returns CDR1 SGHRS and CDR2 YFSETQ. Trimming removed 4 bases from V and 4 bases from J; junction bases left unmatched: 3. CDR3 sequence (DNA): TGCGCCAGCAGCGCGGGGACTAGCGGGTACAATGAGCAGTTCTTC. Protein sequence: CASSAGTSGYNEQFF.

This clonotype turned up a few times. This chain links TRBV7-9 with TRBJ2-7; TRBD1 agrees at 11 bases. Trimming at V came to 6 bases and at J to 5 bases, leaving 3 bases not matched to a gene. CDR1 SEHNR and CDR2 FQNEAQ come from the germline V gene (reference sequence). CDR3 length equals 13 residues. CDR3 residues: CASSRTGGNEQYF. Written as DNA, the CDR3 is TGTGCCAGCAGTCGGACAGGGGGCAACGAGCAGTACTTC.